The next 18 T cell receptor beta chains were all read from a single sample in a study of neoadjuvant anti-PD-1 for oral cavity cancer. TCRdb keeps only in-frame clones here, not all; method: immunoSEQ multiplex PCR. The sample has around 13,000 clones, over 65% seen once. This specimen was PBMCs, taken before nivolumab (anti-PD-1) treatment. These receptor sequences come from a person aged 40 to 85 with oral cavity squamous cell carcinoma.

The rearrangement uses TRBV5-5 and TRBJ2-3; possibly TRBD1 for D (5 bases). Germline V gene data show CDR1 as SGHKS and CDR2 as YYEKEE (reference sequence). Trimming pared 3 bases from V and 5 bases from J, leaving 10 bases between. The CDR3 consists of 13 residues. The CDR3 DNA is TGTGCCAGCAGCTCACAGACAGTAGATACGCAGTATTTT. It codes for CASSSQTVDTQYF. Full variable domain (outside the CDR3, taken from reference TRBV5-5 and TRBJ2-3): DAGVTQSPTHLIKTRGQQVTLRCSPISGHKSVSWYQQVLGQGPQFIFQYYEKEERGRGNFPDRFSARQFPNYSSELNVNALLLGDSALYLCASSSQTVDTQYFGPGTRLTVL.

CDR3 sequence reads: CASSPRQGNYGYTF. CDR3 nucleotide sequence: TGTGCCAGCAGCCCAAGACAGGGTAACTATGGCTACACCTTC. The chain uses TRBV7-9 and TRBJ1-2; TRBD1 agrees at 7 bases. This CDR3 region has 14 residues. V gave up 5 bases and J gave up 1 base; unmatched junction bases: 4. The V gene's germline CDR1 is SEHNR and CDR2 FQNEAQ (reference sequence).

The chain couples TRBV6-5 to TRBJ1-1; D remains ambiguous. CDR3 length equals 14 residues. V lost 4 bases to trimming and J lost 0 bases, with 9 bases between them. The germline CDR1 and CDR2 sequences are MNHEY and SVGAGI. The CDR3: CASSSVVMNTEAFF. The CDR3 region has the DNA TGTGCCAGCAGTTCGGTGGTTATGAACACTGAAGCTTTCTTT.

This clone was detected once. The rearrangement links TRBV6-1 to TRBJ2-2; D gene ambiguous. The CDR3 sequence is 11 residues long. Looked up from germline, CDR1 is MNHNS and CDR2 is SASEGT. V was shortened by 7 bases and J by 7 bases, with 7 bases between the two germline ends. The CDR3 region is CASTYGGELFF. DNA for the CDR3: TGTGCCAGCACCTATGGCGGGGAGCTGTTTTTT.

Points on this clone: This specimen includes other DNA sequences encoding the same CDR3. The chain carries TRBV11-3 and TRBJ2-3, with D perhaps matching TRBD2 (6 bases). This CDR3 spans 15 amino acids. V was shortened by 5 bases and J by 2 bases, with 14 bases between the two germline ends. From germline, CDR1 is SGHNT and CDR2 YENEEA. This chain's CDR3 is CASSPGGGPTDTQYF. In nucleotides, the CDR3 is TGTGCCAGCAGCCCCGGGGGTGGGCCCACAGATACGCAGTATTTT.

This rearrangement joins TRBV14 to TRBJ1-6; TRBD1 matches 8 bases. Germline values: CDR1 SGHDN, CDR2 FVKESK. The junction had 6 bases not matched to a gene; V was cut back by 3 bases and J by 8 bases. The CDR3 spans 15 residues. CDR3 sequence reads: CASSQAGTGHSPLHF. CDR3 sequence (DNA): TGTGCCAGCAGCCAGGCCGGGACAGGACATTCACCCCTCCACTTT.

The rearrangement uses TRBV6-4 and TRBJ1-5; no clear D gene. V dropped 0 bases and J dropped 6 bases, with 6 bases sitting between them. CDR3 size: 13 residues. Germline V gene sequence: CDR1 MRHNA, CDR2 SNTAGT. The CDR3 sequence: CASSDSPSQPQHF. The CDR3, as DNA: TGTGCCAGCAGTGACTCTCCTAGTCAGCCCCAGCATTTT.

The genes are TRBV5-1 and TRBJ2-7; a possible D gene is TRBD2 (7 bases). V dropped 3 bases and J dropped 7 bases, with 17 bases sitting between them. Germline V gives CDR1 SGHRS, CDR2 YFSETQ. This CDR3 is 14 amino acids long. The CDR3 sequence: CASSYQGREREQYF. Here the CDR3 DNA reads TGCGCCAGCAGCTACCAGGGGAGGGAGCGGGAGCAGTACTTC.

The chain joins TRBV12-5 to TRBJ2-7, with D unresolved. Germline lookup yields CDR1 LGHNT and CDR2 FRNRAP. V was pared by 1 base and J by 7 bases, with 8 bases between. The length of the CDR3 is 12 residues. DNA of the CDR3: TGTGCTAGTGGTTTGGGGCAGGAAGAGCAGTACTTC. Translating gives CASGLGQEEQYF.

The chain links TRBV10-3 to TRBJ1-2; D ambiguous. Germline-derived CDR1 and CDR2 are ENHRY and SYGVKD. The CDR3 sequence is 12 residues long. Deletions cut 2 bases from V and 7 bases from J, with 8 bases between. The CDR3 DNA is TGTGCCATCAGTGAGCAAGGATCTGGCTACACCTTC. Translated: CAISEQGSGYTF.

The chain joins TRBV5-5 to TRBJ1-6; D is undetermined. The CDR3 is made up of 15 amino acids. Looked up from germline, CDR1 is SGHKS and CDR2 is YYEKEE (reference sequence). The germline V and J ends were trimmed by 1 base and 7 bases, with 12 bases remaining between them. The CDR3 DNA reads TGTGCCAGCAGCTTGCGGTCAAGTACGAATTCACCCCTCCACTTT. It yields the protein CASSLRSSTNSPLHF.

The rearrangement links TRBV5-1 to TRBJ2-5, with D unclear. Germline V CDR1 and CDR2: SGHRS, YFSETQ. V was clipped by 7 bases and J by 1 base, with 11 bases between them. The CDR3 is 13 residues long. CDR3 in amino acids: CASSPAPQETQYF. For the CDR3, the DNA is TGCGCCAGCTCCCCGGCTCCCCAAGAGACCCAGTACTTC.

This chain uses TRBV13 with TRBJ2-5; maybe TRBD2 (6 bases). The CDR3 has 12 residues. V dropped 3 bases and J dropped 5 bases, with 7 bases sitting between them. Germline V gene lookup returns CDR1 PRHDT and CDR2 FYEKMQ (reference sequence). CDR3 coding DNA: TGTGCCAGCAGCTTGGAGGGGGAGACCCAGTACTTC. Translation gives CASSLEGETQYF.

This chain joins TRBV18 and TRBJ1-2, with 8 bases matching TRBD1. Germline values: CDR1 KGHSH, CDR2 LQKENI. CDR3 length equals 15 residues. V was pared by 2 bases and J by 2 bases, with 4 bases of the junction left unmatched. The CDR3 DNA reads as TGTGCCAGCTCACCAGGGGGGGACAGGAACTATGGCTACACCTTC. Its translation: CASSPGGDRNYGYTF. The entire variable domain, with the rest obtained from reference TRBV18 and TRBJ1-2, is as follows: NAGVMQNPRHLVRRRGQEARLRCSPMKGHSHVYWYRQLPEEGLKFMVYLQKENIIDESGMPKERFSAEFPKEGPSILRIQQVVRGDSAAYFCASSPGGDRNYGYTFGSGTRLTVV.

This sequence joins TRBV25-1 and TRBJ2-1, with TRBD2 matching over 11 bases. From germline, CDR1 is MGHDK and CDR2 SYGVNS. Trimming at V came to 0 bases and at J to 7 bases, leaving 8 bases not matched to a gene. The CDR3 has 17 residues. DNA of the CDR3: TGTGCCAGCAGTGAATATAAGATTAGCGGGAGGGTGAATGAGCAGTTCTTC. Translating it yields CASSEYKISGRVNEQFF.

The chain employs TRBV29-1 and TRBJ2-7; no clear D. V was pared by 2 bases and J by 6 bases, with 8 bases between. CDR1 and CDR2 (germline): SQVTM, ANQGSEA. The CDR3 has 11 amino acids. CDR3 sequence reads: CSVEKTSEQYF. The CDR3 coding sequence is TGCAGCGTTGAAAAGACCAGCGAGCAGTACTTC.

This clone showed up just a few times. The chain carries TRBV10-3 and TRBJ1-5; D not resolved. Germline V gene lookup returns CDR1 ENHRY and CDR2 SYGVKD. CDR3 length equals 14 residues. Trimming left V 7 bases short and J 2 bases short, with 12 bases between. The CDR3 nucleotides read TGTGCCATCACGGACGGAGGTGGCAATCAGCCCCAGCATTTT. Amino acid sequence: CAITDGGGNQPQHF.

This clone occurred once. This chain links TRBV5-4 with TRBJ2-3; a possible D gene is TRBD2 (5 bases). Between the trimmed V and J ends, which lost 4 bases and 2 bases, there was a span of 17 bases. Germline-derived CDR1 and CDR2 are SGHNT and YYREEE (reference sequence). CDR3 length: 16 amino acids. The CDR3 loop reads CASSVEGGRPTDTQYF. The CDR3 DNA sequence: TGTGCCAGCAGCGTAGAGGGCGGTCGGCCCACAGATACGCAGTATTTT.